The rows below give T cell receptor beta chains drawn from one sample of a study of blood T cell repertoires in COVID-19. Only in-frame clones appear in the TCRdb table, and some are missing; sequencing was by immunoSEQ multiplex PCR. The sample has over 140,000 clones, more than 60% seen once. Input material: peripheral blood. The receptors here all came from a woman aged 45 to 65 with active or convalescent COVID-19. The CDR3 runs from the conserved cysteine through the conserved F or W. D genes are given only for firm matches. Expanded clones get a size class; other rows say once, few or many, or leave the size out.

d_gene	abundance	v_gene	j_gene	CDR3nt	CDR3aa
TRBD1	-	TRBV19	TRBJ1-5	TGTGCCAGTAGTCCCCGGACAGGCGACCTCATCGGGAGCAATCAGCCCCAGCATTTT	CASSPRTGDLIGSNQPQHF
TRBD1	-	TRBV4-1	TRBJ2-4	TGCGCCAGCAGCCAAGAAGCAGGGGGCGTCAAAAACATTCAGTACTTC	CASSQEAGGVKNIQYF
TRBD1	few	TRBV7-8	TRBJ2-2	TGTGCCAGCAGCTCCCGGTCACAGGGGACCGGGGAGCTGTTTTTT	CASSSRSQGTGELFF
-	-	TRBV7-2	TRBJ1-2	TGTGCCAGCAGCCAGATCATGGGGGGGCTATATGGCTACACCTTC	CASSQIMGGLYGYTF
-	few	TRBV20-1	TRBJ2-7	TGCAGTGCTAGTCCCCAGATCTACGAGCAGTACTTC	CSASPQIYEQYF
-	-	TRBV12-2	TRBJ1-5	TGTGCAAGTCGCCAGGACAACAATCAGCCCCAGCATTTT	CASRQDNNQPQHF
-	once	TRBV5-1	TRBJ1-1	TGCGAGCGGGGGGCGGTCACTGAAGCTTTCTTT	CERGAVTEAFF
-	-	TRBV18	TRBJ1-1	TGTGCCAGCTCAGAATTAGGCGGCACTGAAGCTTTCTTT	CASSELGGTEAFF
TRBD1	-	TRBV7-9	TRBJ2-2	TGTGCCAGCAGCGCCCAGGGGGACGGGGAGCTGTTTTTT	CASSAQGDGELFF
-	-	TRBV3-1/TRBV3-2	TRBJ2-2	TGTGCCAGCAGCCCATACCAGAAACGGGAGCTGTTTTTT	CASSPYQKRELFF
-	-	TRBV2	TRBJ1-6	TGTGCCAGCGGGAGGACGGAAAATTCACCCCTCCACTTT	CASGRTENSPLHF
-	few	TRBV12-5	TRBJ1-3	TGTGCTAGTGGTTTGTGGGAGGGAAACACCATATATTTT	CASGLWEGNTIYF
-	-	TRBV7-8	TRBJ1-1	TGTGCCAGCAGCTTAGGGGGGAGGGACACTGAAGCTTTCTTT	CASSLGGRDTEAFF
TRBD1	-	TRBV28	TRBJ2-5	TGTGCCAGCAGTTTGCAAGGGACAGTACAAGAGACCCAGTACTTC	CASSLQGTVQETQYF
TRBD2	-	TRBV4-2	TRBJ2-1	TGTGCCAGCAGCCAAGATCTCGCTAGCGGGGGGGAATATGAGCAGTTCTTC	CASSQDLASGGEYEQFF
TRBD2	-	TRBV5-1	TRBJ2-2	TGCGCCAGCAGCTTGTGGGCTAGCGGAGCGAACACCGGGGAGCTGTTTTTT	CASSLWASGANTGELFF
TRBD2	-	TRBV5-4	TRBJ2-1	TGTGCCAGCAGCTTTGGAGCGGCTAGCGGGGGGGCTAATGAGCAGTTCTTC	CASSFGAASGGANEQFF
TRBD2	once	TRBV20-1	TRBJ2-2	TGCAGTGCTAGTACCGGGGGGACCGGGGAGCTGTTTTTT	CSASTGGTGELFF
TRBD1	few	TRBV4-2	TRBJ1-4	TGTGCCAGCAGCCCACAGGGGAATAATGAAAAACTGTTTTTT	CASSPQGNNEKLFF
TRBD1	-	TRBV7-3	TRBJ1-2	TGTGCCAGCAGCTTAAGGGGACAGGGGGCTGGCTACACCTTC	CASSLRGQGAGYTF
TRBD2	-	TRBV7-3	TRBJ2-1	TGTGCCAGCAGCCCCACTAGCGACTACAATGAGCAGTTCTTC	CASSPTSDYNEQFF
-	-	TRBV7-2	TRBJ1-1	TGTGCCAGCAGACAAGCGGGGGCAACTGAAGCTTTCTTT	CASRQAGATEAFF
-	-	TRBV5-5	TRBJ1-3	TGTGCCAGCAGCTTCGGGGGGCAGCCCATCTCTGGAAACACCATATATTTT	CASSFGGQPISGNTIYF
-	once	TRBV12-5	TRBJ1-1	TGTGCTAGTGGCCCGATCCGGGTCTTGAACACTGAAGCTTTCTTT	CASGPIRVLNTEAFF
-	-	TRBV20-1	TRBJ1-2	TGCAGTGCTCGTGACCGTACACCTTATGGCTACACCTTC	CSARDRTPYGYTF
TRBD1	-	TRBV6-5	TRBJ2-7	TGTGCCAGCAGTTCTCGACAGGGGAGGTACGAGCAGTACTTC	CASSSRQGRYEQYF
-	-	TRBV9	TRBJ2-7	TGTGCCAGCAGCGTAGACGATCAGCGGGAGCAGTACTTC	CASSVDDQREQYF
TRBD2	-	TRBV7-2	TRBJ2-7	TGTGCCAGCAGCTTAGGGTTAGCGGGGGCACTGTACGAGCAGTACTTC	CASSLGLAGALYEQYF
-	-	TRBV3-1/TRBV3-2	TRBJ1-3	TGTGCCAGCAGCCAAGTTGGACAGAGAAACACCATATATTTT	CASSQVGQRNTIYF
-	few	TRBV11-2	TRBJ1-3	TGTGCCAGCAGCGCCGGTCTCTCTGGAAACACCATATATTTT	CASSAGLSGNTIYF
TRBD1	-	TRBV6-2/TRBV6-3	TRBJ1-1	TGTGCCAGCAGTCTAAGACAGGGAGGGAACACTGAAGCTTTCTTT	CASSLRQGGNTEAFF
-	-	TRBV6-5	TRBJ1-4	TGTGCCAGCAGCATTACTGGGGGCCGGAATGAAAAACTGTTTTTT	CASSITGGRNEKLFF
TRBD1	-	TRBV5-1	TRBJ2-5	TGCGCCAGCAGCCAATGGGGTGGGACAGGGAAAGAGACCCAGTACTTC	CASSQWGGTGKETQYF
-	-	TRBV2	TRBJ1-6	TGTGCCAGCAGTGAAGTCACATTACCCCTCCACTTT	CASSEVTLPLHF
TRBD2	-	TRBV4-2	TRBJ2-1	TGTGCCAGCAGCCAAGATCACGGACTAGCGGGGGACAATGAGCAGTTCTTC	CASSQDHGLAGDNEQFF
-	-	TRBV12-3/TRBV12-4	TRBJ2-3	TGTGCCAGCAGTTCCCTCCTCGGAGATACGCAGTATTTT	CASSSLLGDTQYF
-	-	TRBV7-2	TRBJ2-7	TGTGCCAGCAGCTTAGTGGTCGGGGGAGGCGAGCAGTACTTC	CASSLVVGGGEQYF
TRBD1	once	TRBV19	TRBJ1-2	TGTGCCAGTACCGCAGCAGGGGGCGCGGACTATGGCTACACCTTC	CASTAAGGADYGYTF
-	-	TRBV20-1	TRBJ2-7	TGCAGTGCTAGGACTTACGAGCAGTACTTC	CSARTYEQYF
-	-	TRBV19	TRBJ1-4	TGTGCCAGTAGTCCGACGGCCAGGATACAGGGAGATAATGAAAAACTGTTTTTT	CASSPTARIQGDNEKLFF
TRBD1	-	TRBV19	TRBJ1-5	TGTGCCAGTAGCGACAGGGAGGTTTTCAATCAGCCCCAGCATTTT	CASSDREVFNQPQHF
-	-	TRBV29-1	TRBJ2-3	TGCAGCGTAAAATATAGGGGAGATACGCAGTATTTT	CSVKYRGDTQYF